Listed below are T cell receptor beta chains from one sample, sequenced in a study of vaccination effects on CD4 cells after COVID-19. Assay used: immunoSEQ multiplex PCR; TCRdb lists only in-frame clones, some missing. Of about 80,000 clones listed, around four fifths were seen once; the top ten hold 1.1%. Their target antigens are unknown. Sequencing used CD4+ T cells from PBMCs cultured with HCoV-OC43 spike peptides, obtained after COVID-19 vaccination. The receptors come from a human donor who received a COVID-19 vaccine. Both conserved end residues are part of each CDR3. The D gene is left open where the match is weak. Not all rows give a size; the values are once, few, many and, for expanded clones, a class.

v_gene: TRBV9
j_gene: TRBJ2-1
abundance: few
d_gene: .
CDR3nt: TGTGCCAGCAGCGGAGCGGGCCTTACAGAGCAGTTCTTC
CDR3aa: CASSGAGLTEQFF

v_gene: TRBV10-1
j_gene: TRBJ2-2
abundance: .
d_gene: TRBD1
CDR3nt: TGCGCCAGCAGTGGCCGCCGGACAGGGAACACCGGGGAGCTGTTTTTT
CDR3aa: CASSGRRTGNTGELFF

v_gene: TRBV7-3
j_gene: TRBJ2-5
abundance: few
d_gene: .
CDR3nt: TGTGCCAGCAGCTTATCCGGGAAAGAGACCCAGTACTTC
CDR3aa: CASSLSGKETQYF

v_gene: TRBV7-2
j_gene: TRBJ1-2
abundance: .
d_gene: TRBD1
CDR3nt: TGTGCCAGCAGCTCAGGGACAGGGAACTATGGCTACACCTTC
CDR3aa: CASSSGTGNYGYTF

v_gene: TRBV30
j_gene: TRBJ1-2
abundance: few
d_gene: .
CDR3nt: TGTGCCTGGAGTGTAACTAACGGTTTTGGCTACACCTTC
CDR3aa: CAWSVTNGFGYTF

v_gene: TRBV10-3
j_gene: TRBJ1-2
abundance: .
d_gene: .
CDR3nt: TGTGCCATCAGTGAGTCGACTCGTGGAGATGGCTACACCTTC
CDR3aa: CAISESTRGDGYTF

v_gene: TRBV5-6
j_gene: TRBJ1-4
abundance: .
d_gene: TRBD1
CDR3nt: TGTGCCAGCAGCCGACAGGGGTCTGGAGAAAAACTGTTTTTT
CDR3aa: CASSRQGSGEKLFF

v_gene: TRBV7-2
j_gene: TRBJ1-5
abundance: .
d_gene: .
CDR3nt: TGTGCCAGCAGCCCTGACAGGAGCCCCAATCAGCCCCAGCATTTT
CDR3aa: CASSPDRSPNQPQHF

v_gene: TRBV18
j_gene: TRBJ1-5
abundance: few
d_gene: .
CDR3nt: TGTGCCAGCTCACCGCCCAACGATCAGCCCCAGCATTTT
CDR3aa: CASSPPNDQPQHF

v_gene: TRBV19
j_gene: TRBJ1-2
abundance: .
d_gene: TRBD1
CDR3nt: TGTGCCAGTAGTTTAAACGGACAGGGTGGCTATGGCTACACCTTC
CDR3aa: CASSLNGQGGYGYTF

v_gene: TRBV18
j_gene: TRBJ2-3
abundance: .
d_gene: TRBD2
CDR3nt: TGTGCCAGCTCACCACTAGCGGGTAGCACAGATACGCAGTATTTT
CDR3aa: CASSPLAGSTDTQYF

v_gene: TRBV7-3
j_gene: TRBJ1-2
abundance: once
d_gene: .
CDR3nt: TGTGCCAGCAGTTCTGTAGGGGGGGGGACGGATGCGTATGGCTACACCTTC
CDR3aa: CASSSVGGGTDAYGYTF

v_gene: TRBV19
j_gene: TRBJ1-1
abundance: .
d_gene: .
CDR3nt: TGTGCCAGTAGTATATACTCAACGAGGGCTGAAGCTTTCTTT
CDR3aa: CASSIYSTRAEAFF

v_gene: TRBV6-5
j_gene: TRBJ1-5
abundance: .
d_gene: .
CDR3nt: TGTGCCAGCACGTATAGTTGGGGAAATCAGCCCCAGCATTTT
CDR3aa: CASTYSWGNQPQHF

v_gene: TRBV9
j_gene: TRBJ2-3
abundance: .
d_gene: TRBD2
CDR3nt: TGTGCCAGCAGCGTTTCTACTAGCGGGGGTTTCACAGATACGCAGTATTTT
CDR3aa: CASSVSTSGGFTDTQYF

v_gene: TRBV2
j_gene: TRBJ1-1
abundance: .
d_gene: TRBD1
CDR3nt: TGTGCCAGCACAGGGGGCCCGAACACTGAAGCTTTCTTT
CDR3aa: CASTGGPNTEAFF

v_gene: TRBV11-2
j_gene: TRBJ1-2
abundance: .
d_gene: .
CDR3nt: TGTGCCAGCAGCTTATTGGGACTAAGTGGCTACACCTTC
CDR3aa: CASSLLGLSGYTF

v_gene: TRBV2
j_gene: TRBJ1-6
abundance: .
d_gene: .
CDR3nt: TGTGCCAGCAGGCTTGGCAGTTCACCCCTCCACTTT
CDR3aa: CASRLGSSPLHF

v_gene: TRBV19
j_gene: TRBJ2-3
abundance: once
d_gene: .
CDR3nt: TGTGCCAGTAGGTCGAGACATCCCACAGATACGCAGTATTTT
CDR3aa: CASRSRHPTDTQYF

v_gene: TRBV30
j_gene: TRBJ1-2
abundance: once
d_gene: TRBD1
CDR3nt: TGTGCCTGGAGTCCTGCGACAGGGGTAGGCTACACCTTC
CDR3aa: CAWSPATGVGYTF

v_gene: TRBV5-1
j_gene: TRBJ2-3
abundance: .
d_gene: .
CDR3nt: TGCGCCAGCAGCTTGGTTGGCGGAATCACAGATACGCAGTATTTT
CDR3aa: CASSLVGGITDTQYF

v_gene: TRBV4-3
j_gene: TRBJ2-1
abundance: .
d_gene: .
CDR3nt: TGCGCCAGCAGACAAGATCTCCCAGCGACCTCCTACAATGAGCAGTTCTTC
CDR3aa: CASRQDLPATSYNEQFF